Listed below are T cell receptor beta chains from one sample, sequenced in a study of Ad26.COV2.S vaccination and SARS-CoV-2 variants. Method: immunoSEQ multiplex PCR; TCRdb's copy keeps in-frame clones and lacks some. The data show around 450,000 clones, about 90% seen once. The sequencing here drew on peripheral blood, taken in a trial of Ad26.COV2.S vaccine versus placebo. These receptors all come from a person between 18 and 65 years old who received the Ad26.COV2.S COVID-19 vaccine or a placebo. Both conserved end residues are part of each CDR3. The order of the fields is V gene, D gene, J gene, clone size, CDR3 DNA, CDR3 protein. D genes are given only for firm matches. Rows may omit the clone size; those that give it use once, few, many or a size class.

V gene: TRBV7-3
D gene: TRBD2
J gene: TRBJ2-7
clone size: -
CDR3 DNA: TGTGCCAGCAGCTTAGCCCCGGGACTATACGAGCAGTACTTC
CDR3 protein: CASSLAPGLYEQYF

V gene: TRBV18
D gene: -
J gene: TRBJ2-7
clone size: -
CDR3 DNA: TGTGCCAGCTCACCAACCTTCGGGGTTTCGGGAGTAGGGGCCTACGAGCAGTACTTC
CDR3 protein: CASSPTFGVSGVGAYEQYF

V gene: TRBV29-1
D gene: -
J gene: TRBJ2-2
clone size: -
CDR3 DNA: TGCAGCGTTGAAGGGCTGAACACCGGGGAGCTGTTTTTT
CDR3 protein: CSVEGLNTGELFF

V gene: TRBV7-9
D gene: TRBD2
J gene: TRBJ2-1
clone size: -
CDR3 DNA: TGTGCCAGCAGCTTCGCCGGGACTAGCGGGAGGGCCTCATTCGGTGAGCAGTTCTTC
CDR3 protein: CASSFAGTSGRASFGEQFF

V gene: TRBV4-2
D gene: TRBD2
J gene: TRBJ2-1
clone size: once
CDR3 DNA: TGTGCCAGCAGCCAAGATTCCCCGGGAGGGGACAATGAGCAGTTCTTC
CDR3 protein: CASSQDSPGGDNEQFF

V gene: TRBV14
D gene: TRBD2
J gene: TRBJ2-1
clone size: -
CDR3 DNA: TGTGCCAGCAGCCAATACGCTAGCGGGAGCTTTGGTGAGCAGTTCTTC
CDR3 protein: CASSQYASGSFGEQFF

V gene: TRBV23-1
D gene: -
J gene: TRBJ2-2
clone size: once
CDR3 DNA: TGCGCCAGCAGTCAGCGGCGCGGACTGTCAACCGGGGAGCTGTTTTTT
CDR3 protein: CASSQRRGLSTGELFF

V gene: TRBV19
D gene: -
J gene: TRBJ1-5
clone size: -
CDR3 DNA: TGTGCCAGTAGTTGGGGATTGAGCAATCAGCCCCAGCATTTT
CDR3 protein: CASSWGLSNQPQHF

V gene: TRBV5-5
D gene: -
J gene: TRBJ2-5
clone size: -
CDR3 DNA: TGTGCCAGCAGCTTTCAACAGGGAAGTGAGACCCAGTACTTC
CDR3 protein: CASSFQQGSETQYF

V gene: TRBV28
D gene: TRBD1
J gene: TRBJ1-5
clone size: -
CDR3 DNA: TGTGCCAGCAGTTTATCCTACGCTTCACAGGGGGCGAGGAGCAATCAGCCCCAGCATTTT
CDR3 protein: CASSLSYASQGARSNQPQHF

V gene: TRBV24-1
D gene: TRBD1
J gene: TRBJ1-2
clone size: -
CDR3 DNA: TGTGCCACCAGCGACAGCCGGGACAGGGGAGGTGGCTACACCTTC
CDR3 protein: CATSDSRDRGGGYTF

V gene: TRBV4-1
D gene: -
J gene: TRBJ1-4
clone size: -
CDR3 DNA: TGCGCCAGCAGCCAAGAAGACAGAGCAACTAATGAAAAACTGTTTTTT
CDR3 protein: CASSQEDRATNEKLFF

V gene: TRBV5-5
D gene: -
J gene: TRBJ2-7
clone size: -
CDR3 DNA: TGTGCCAGCAGCCTACTGGGCTCCTACGAGCAGTACTTC
CDR3 protein: CASSLLGSYEQYF

V gene: TRBV4-3
D gene: TRBD2
J gene: TRBJ2-1
clone size: -
CDR3 DNA: TGCGCCAGCAGCCCCCAGCGGGGCAATGAGCAGTTCTTC
CDR3 protein: CASSPQRGNEQFF

V gene: TRBV4-2
D gene: -
J gene: TRBJ1-5
clone size: few
CDR3 DNA: TGTGCCAGCAGCCAAGATGGCAGGGATCAGCCCCAGCATTTT
CDR3 protein: CASSQDGRDQPQHF

V gene: TRBV2
D gene: -
J gene: TRBJ2-7
clone size: -
CDR3 DNA: TGTGCCAGCAGCGGGTACTCCTACGAGCAGTACTTC
CDR3 protein: CASSGYSYEQYF

V gene: TRBV5-1
D gene: TRBD2
J gene: TRBJ2-5
clone size: -
CDR3 DNA: TGCGCCAGCAGCCCGGGACTAGCGGGATATCAAGAGACCCAGTACTTC
CDR3 protein: CASSPGLAGYQETQYF

V gene: TRBV7-2
D gene: TRBD2
J gene: TRBJ2-3
clone size: -
CDR3 DNA: TGTGCCAGCAGCGGGAGGGCGTTACCAACAGATACGCAGTATTTT
CDR3 protein: CASSGRALPTDTQYF

V gene: TRBV28
D gene: TRBD1
J gene: TRBJ1-5
clone size: -
CDR3 DNA: TGTGCCAGCAGCCCCGAGACAGGGGCGATAGATTTTAGCAATCAGCCCCAGCATTTT
CDR3 protein: CASSPETGAIDFSNQPQHF